The 14 T cell receptor beta chains below come from one sample, sequenced in a study of T cells in Graves' hyperthyroidism and ophthalmopathy. The TCR beta CDR3 regions underwent amplification using RNA transcripts as the source. TCR CDR3 underwent first-round RT-PCR with the HTBI primer set. TCRdb analysed the multiplex PCR reads with MiXCR anew, one entry per CDR3 protein. The repertoire holds a few hundred thousand distinct CDR3 sequences, approximately 14% seen once, with 11% to 15% in the top ten. The sequencing input was blood. Receptor source: a woman younger than 30 with Graves' hyperthyroidism.

This clonotype appeared many times. The chain combines TRBV7-9 with TRBJ2-7, with D possibly matching TRBD2 (6 bases). The CDR3 spans 16 residues. Germline assignment: CDR1 SEHNR and CDR2 FQNEAQ (reference sequence). Trimming left V 5 bases short and J 1 base short, with 18 bases between. CDR3 bases: TGTGCCAGCAGCCCCGGGGAGAGGGAGGAGTCCTACGAGCAGTACTTC. Translating it yields CASSPGEREESYEQYF. The whole variable domain, filled in from reference TRBV7-9 and TRBJ2-7, reads DTGVSQNPRHKITKRGQNVTFRCDPISEHNRLYWYRQTLGQGPEFLTYFQNEAQLEKSRLLSDRFSAERPKGSFSTLEIQRTEQGDSAMYLCASSPGEREESYEQYFGPGTRLTVT.

This clonotype was found many times. The chain recombines TRBV6-1 with TRBJ1-1, with 9 nucleotides matching TRBD1. There are 15 residues in the CDR3. Germline CDR1 MNHNS, CDR2 SASEGT. The V gene end was trimmed by 6 bases and the J gene end by 1 base; junction bases not matched to a gene: 6. CDR3 bases: TGTGCCAGCAGACCGGGACAGGGAGCGAACACTGAAGCTTTCTTT. Translated: CASRPGQGANTEAFF.

The CDR3 DNA is TGTGCCAGCAGTGAAGCGCGGCAGGGTGGGGACACAGATACGCAGTATTTT. Residues: CASSEARQGGDTDTQYF. This rearrangement joins TRBV2 to TRBJ2-3, with D maybe TRBD1 (5 bases). Trimming took off 0 bases at V and 2 bases at J, with 15 bases between the two ends. The CDR3 runs to 17 residues. Per germline, CDR1 SNHLY and CDR2 FYNNEI.

This clonotype has more than one count but fewer than ten. For the CDR3, the DNA is TGTGCCACCGGACAGGGAAACACCATATATTTT. The encoded protein is CATGQGNTIYF. The chain couples TRBV10-3 to TRBJ1-3; D is possibly TRBD1 (6 bases). CDR3 length equals 11 residues. The V end lost 10 bases, the J end lost 4 bases, and 8 bases lay between the germline ends. Germline loops: CDR1 ENHRY, CDR2 SYGVKD.

The rearrangement uses TRBV25-1 and TRBJ2-3; D unclear. Trimming took off 1 base at V and 2 bases at J, with 13 bases between the two ends. Germline values: CDR1 MGHDK, CDR2 SYGVNS. The CDR3 length is 16 residues. The CDR3 nucleotides are TGTGCCAGCAGTGAATGGGCCCCAGGCATCACAGATACGCAGTATTTT. This sequence encodes CASSEWAPGITDTQYF.

The table lists this clonotype with many counts. This chain links TRBV7-2 with TRBJ1-1; D is possibly TRBD1 (5 bases). Germline-derived CDR1 and CDR2 are SGHTA and FQGNSA. CDR3 length: 17 residues. Trimming cost V 4 bases and J 5 bases, with 23 bases left between them. CDR3 protein: CASSSLGGIRVWTEAFF. DNA for the CDR3: TGTGCCAGCAGCTCCCTGGGGGGAATCCGGGTGTGGACTGAAGCTTTCTTT.

This clonotype was detected many times. V gene TRBV5-1 combines with J gene TRBJ1-1; no clear D gene. V shed 4 bases and J shed 4 bases, with 14 bases lying between them. The CDR3 loop spans 14 amino acids. Germline CDR1 is SGHRS and CDR2 is YFSETQ. The CDR3 spells CASSLESEGTEAFF. CDR3 bases: TGCGCCAGCAGCCTGGAGAGCGAAGGCACTGAAGCTTTCTTT.

This clonotype was found many times. The genes are TRBV18 and TRBJ2-5; D gene unclear. CDR3 length equals 12 residues. V lost 6 bases and J lost 5, with 10 bases in between. Germline lookup yields CDR1 KGHSH and CDR2 LQKENI. The CDR3 spells CASSTALETQYF. The CDR3 coding sequence is TGTGCCAGCTCCACCGCGTTGGAGACCCAGTACTTC.

This chain connects TRBV4-3 to TRBJ1-1; D gene ambiguous. From germline, CDR1 is LGHNA and CDR2 YSLEER. Trimming cost V 8 bases and J 0 bases, with 16 bases left between them. The CDR3 consists of 15 residues. Written as DNA, the CDR3 is TGCGCCAGCCACCTGCAGAGGGCGGTGAACACTGAAGCTTTCTTT. As protein: CASHLQRAVNTEAFF.

The rearrangement joins TRBV4-1 to TRBJ1-1, with D possibly being TRBD1 (6 bases). Germline CDR1 is MGHRA and CDR2 is YSYEKL. CDR3 length: 19 residues. The germline V and J ends were trimmed by 0 bases and 1 base, with 21 bases remaining between them. CDR3 protein: CASSQEPGGVQGQNTEAFF. DNA of the CDR3: TGCGCCAGCAGCCAAGAACCCGGCGGGGTACAGGGACAGAACACTGAAGCTTTCTTT.

This clonotype was picked up many times. The gene calls are TRBV3-1 and TRBJ2-7; D might be TRBD1 (5 bases). The CDR3 covers 14 residues. Deletions cut 4 bases from V and 0 bases from J, with 10 bases between. CDR1 is LGHDT and CDR2 is YNNKEL in the germline V gene (reference sequence). The CDR3 bases are TGTGCCAGCAGCCGACAGAGATCCTCCTACGAGCAGTACTTC. Amino acids: CASSRQRSSYEQYF.

The V call is TRBV25-1, the J call TRBJ1-2; D is possibly TRBD1 (6 bases). The CDR3 has 14 amino acids. CDR1 is MGHDK, CDR2 SYGVNS, per germline. V lost 3 bases and J 6 bases, leaving 14 bases between the germline ends. CDR3 DNA sequence: TGTGCCAGCAGTGATTATCGGGGGGCGGATGGCTACACCTTC. Its protein product is CASSDYRGADGYTF.

This chain links TRBV7-8 with TRBJ2-1; a possible D gene is TRBD2 (6 bases). The CDR3 has 19 residues. V gave up 5 bases and J gave up 6 bases, with 29 bases separating them. Germline-derived CDR1 and CDR2 are SGHVS and FQNEAQ. CDR3: CASSPTPGPFGGKSNEQFF. Written as DNA, the CDR3 is TGTGCCAGCAGCCCTACACCAGGTCCGTTTGGAGGGAAGAGCAATGAGCAGTTCTTC.

The chain combines TRBV5-8 with TRBJ1-5; perhaps TRBD1 as D (5 bases). The CDR3 has 13 residues. Trimming removed 1 base at V and 7 bases at J, with 9 bases between. Germline loops: CDR1 SGHTS, CDR2 YDEGEE. DNA for the CDR3: TGTGCCAGCAGCTTGAACTGGGGCCAGCCCCAGCATTTT. Translating gives CASSLNWGQPQHF.